The 6 T cell receptor beta chains given below trace back to one sample, sequenced in a study of blood T cell repertoires in COVID-19 (dated by TCRdb to between 2020 and 2021). Library preparation was by the immunoSEQ multiplex PCR assay. TCRdb holds this immuneACCESS table with in-frame rearrangements only. Some clones are missing; in checked studies, unresolved V genes explain under half, and the rest has no known cause. For this sample the table gives 90,000 to 130,000 clones, of which approximately 68% were detected only once. The leading ten clones occupy roughly 7.5% of the sample. Sequencing was done on a sample of peripheral blood. Receptors were obtained from an older woman with acute or convalescent COVID-19.

This clone has a handful of counts. This chain connects TRBV18 to TRBJ2-5; 8 bases match TRBD1. The CDR3 loop spans 15 amino acids. CDR1 KGHSH and CDR2 LQKENI come from the germline V gene. V shed 2 bases and J 4 bases; nucleotides not matched to a gene: 6. CDR3 nucleotides: TGTGCCAGCTCACCAACTGCCAGGGGGCTAGAGACCCAGTACTTC. Translated, it gives CASSPTARGLETQYF. The full variable domain, rest sourced from reference TRBV18 and TRBJ2-5, is NAGVMQNPRHLVRRRGQEARLRCSPMKGHSHVYWYRQLPEEGLKFMVYLQKENIIDESGMPKERFSAEFPKEGPSILRIQQVVRGDSAAYFCASSPTARGLETQYFGPGTRLLVL.

The chain couples TRBV29-1 to TRBJ1-1, with D unresolved. Deletions cut 2 bases from V and 4 bases from J, with 14 bases between. CDR3 length: 14 residues. Germline CDR1 is SQVTM and CDR2 is ANQGSEA. CDR3 in amino acids: CSVEWSSRSTEAFF. In nucleotides, the CDR3 is TGCAGCGTTGAATGGAGTTCTCGAAGCACTGAAGCTTTCTTT. The entire variable domain, with the rest obtained from reference TRBV29-1 and TRBJ1-1, is as follows: SAVISQKPSRDICQRGTSLTIQCQVDSQVTMMFWYRQQPGQSLTLIATANQGSEATYESGFVIDKFPISRPNLTFSTLTVSNMSPEDSSIYLCSVEWSSRSTEAFFGQGTRLTVV.

The chain couples TRBV30 to TRBJ1-6; 7 nucleotides align to TRBD1. The junction had 6 bases not matched to a gene; V was cut back by 5 bases and J by 8 bases. CDR3 length equals 13 residues. In germline, CDR1 is GTSNPN, CDR2 SVGIG (reference sequence). CDR3 nucleotides: TGTGCCTGGGGGAGCGACAGGGATTCACCCCTCCACTTT. Translating it yields CAWGSDRDSPLHF.

This clone was picked up a small number of times. The chain couples TRBV7-2 to TRBJ2-7; TRBD2 agrees at 7 bases. CDR3 length: 14 amino acids. V was clipped by 6 bases and J by 6 bases; unmatched bases: 11. CDR1 is SGHTA and CDR2 is FQGNSA in the germline V gene. As DNA, the CDR3 is TGTGCCAGCAGGGAATCGGGAGGCACGGGCGAGCAGTACTTC. Translating it yields CASRESGGTGEQYF. Full variable domain (missing parts from reference TRBV7-2 and TRBJ2-7): GAGVSQSPSNKVTEKGKDVELRCDPISGHTALYWYRQSLGQGLEFLIYFQGNSAPDKSGLPSDRFSAERTGGSVSTLTIQRTQQEDSAVYLCASRESGGTGEQYFGPGTRLTVT.

This clone was detected only a few times. This chain links TRBV24-1 with TRBJ2-1, with 10 bases aligning to TRBD2. Germline CDR1 is KGHDR and CDR2 is SFDVKD. Unmatched junction bases numbered 8, after V lost 4 bases and J lost 3 bases. The length of the CDR3 is 17 residues. The CDR3 sequence is CATSDQIGTSDYNEQFF. The CDR3 DNA follows: TGTGCCACCAGTGACCAAATAGGGACTAGCGACTACAATGAGCAGTTCTTC.

The rearrangement uses TRBV21-1 and TRBJ1-5; TRBD1 is the table's D call, not checked against the DNA. TRBV21-1 is an annotated pseudogene. The length of the CDR3 is 15 residues. CDR3 sequence (DNA): TGTGCCAGCAGCAATCTAAGACAGGCGGATCAGCCCCAGCATTTT. Protein sequence: CASSNLRQADQPQHF.